One and the same sample provided the 14 T cell receptor beta chains below, sequenced in a study of post-analysis software for immune sequencing data. Study-wide points: The study found TRBV5-6, TRBV5-1 and TRBV20-1 among about five TRBV segments more frequent in patients than controls.

Tagging with unique molecular identifiers was a feature of the TCR beta cDNA libraries. In TCRdb, the PCR reads were re-called with MiXCR into one record per CDR3 protein. The sample has 550,000 to 700,000 distinct CDR3 sequences, around 47% seen once; the top ten hold about 1.8%. Antigens of these TCRs are unknown. The specimen was blood. Receptor source: a girl between 5 and 17 years old with multiple sclerosis.

The chain couples TRBV20-1 to TRBJ2-1; 9 positions match TRBD2. J lost 7 bases, V lost 3 bases, and 7 bases had no gene match. This CDR3 comprises 14 residues. Per germline, CDR1 DFQATT and CDR2 SNEGSKA (reference sequence). CDR3 DNA sequence: TGCAGTGCTAGTGGGCTAGCGGGGAGGAATGAGCAGTTCTTC. It specifies CSASGLAGRNEQFF.

The V call is TRBV4-1, the J call TRBJ1-1, with D uncertain. The V end was cut by 0 bases, the J end by 4 bases, with 9 bases between. Germline-derived CDR1 and CDR2 are MGHRA and YSYEKL. The CDR3 consists of 14 residues. DNA of the CDR3: TGCGCCAGCAGCCAAGATGGAAGGCGCACTGAAGCTTTCTTT. Translating gives CASSQDGRRTEAFF.

Points on this clonotype: One junction end disagrees with the germline gene, perhaps due to a read error. The chain carries TRBV4-1 and TRBJ1-1, with a possible D match to TRBD1 (6 bases). CDR1 and CDR2 (germline): MGHRA, YSYEKL. CDR3 length: 14 residues. The CDR3 reads CASSQGGLNTEAFF. For the CDR3, the DNA is TGTGCCAGCAGCCAAGGGGGGTTGAACACTGAAGCTTTCTTT.

The chain has TRBV6-5 and TRBJ1-2; D is unclear. This CDR3 has 12 amino acids. Trimming left V 7 bases short and J 9 bases short, with 15 bases between. Germline values: CDR1 MNHEY, CDR2 SVGAGI. This chain's CDR3 is CASTMGGSSYTF. CDR3 nucleotides: TGTGCCAGCACCATGGGAGGGTCCAGCTACACCTTC.

The rearrangement links TRBV20-1 to TRBJ2-3, with D perhaps TRBD2 (6 bases). The V end lost 6 bases, the J end lost 0 bases, and 13 bases lay between the germline ends. The CDR3 loop spans 14 amino acids. Germline loops: CDR1 DFQATT, CDR2 SNEGSKA (reference sequence). The CDR3 protein is CSALPGRSTDTQYF. Written as DNA, the CDR3 is TGCAGTGCCCTCCCCGGGAGAAGCACAGATACGCAGTATTTT.

The chain joins TRBV29-1 to TRBJ1-1; no clear D gene. The V gene lost 6 bases and the J gene lost 6 bases, with 11 bases spanning the gap. This CDR3 region has 11 residues. CDR1 is SQVTM, CDR2 ANQGSEA, per germline. The CDR3 coding sequence is TGCAGCGTGACCTGGCGGGCTGAAGCTTTCTTT. Protein product: CSVTWRAEAFF.

The chain couples TRBV20-1 to TRBJ2-7, with 7 bases matching TRBD1. CDR3 length: 14 amino acids. The germline gives CDR1 DFQATT, CDR2 SNEGSKA (reference sequence). V gave up 0 bases and J gave up 3 bases; unmatched junction bases: 5. The CDR3 loop reads CSARDTQGFYEQYF. The CDR3 nucleotides read TGCAGTGCTAGAGACACACAGGGGTTCTACGAGCAGTACTTC.

V is TRBV7-9 and J is TRBJ1-2, with TRBD1 matching 7 bases. Germline CDR1 is SEHNR and CDR2 is FQNEAQ (reference sequence). V lost 5 bases and J lost 5; bases outside the gene matches: 8. This CDR3 has 14 amino acids. CDR3 sequence reads: CASSTPRGGYGYTF. DNA of the CDR3: TGTGCCAGCAGCACCCCCAGGGGGGGGTATGGCTACACCTTC.

J is TRBJ2-5 and V is TRBV27, with 10 bases identical to TRBD1. J was trimmed by 1 base and V by 7 bases; bases with no gene match: 3. The CDR3 covers 14 residues. Germline CDR1 MNHEY, CDR2 SMNVEV (reference sequence). CDR3: CASNRQGAQETQYF. DNA of the CDR3: TGTGCCAGCAACAGACAGGGGGCCCAAGAGACCCAGTACTTC.

This clonotype was counted only a few times. The chain has TRBV2 and TRBJ2-1; D possibly corresponds to TRBD2 (6 bases). The V gene's germline CDR1 is SNHLY and CDR2 FYNNEI. The CDR3 consists of 15 residues. Between the trimmed V and J ends, which lost 6 bases and 2 bases, there was a span of 14 bases. The CDR3 region is CASRPGLAAYNEQFF. In DNA form, the CDR3 reads TGTGCCAGCAGACCGGGACTGGCAGCCTACAATGAGCAGTTCTTC. Full variable domain (remainder filled in from reference TRBV2 and TRBJ2-1): EPEVTQTPSHQVTQMGQEVILRCVPISNHLYFYWYRQILGQKVEFLVSFYNNEISEKSEIFDDQFSVERPDGSNFTLKIRSTKLEDSAMYFCASRPGLAAYNEQFFGPGTRLTVL.

The rearrangement links TRBV20-1 to TRBJ2-1; D gene unclear. The germline gives CDR1 DFQATT, CDR2 SNEGSKA (reference sequence). Trimming cost V 0 bases and J 9 bases, with 12 bases left between them. CDR3 length: 13 amino acids. CDR3 residues: CSARDPPRSEQFF. CDR3 DNA: TGCAGTGCTAGAGACCCGCCCCGGAGTGAGCAGTTCTTC.

This clonotype was found a few times. This sequence joins TRBV20-1 and TRBJ2-1; D gene uncertain. Germline V CDR1 and CDR2: DFQATT, SNEGSKA (reference sequence). The CDR3 runs 13 residues. Between the trimmed V and J ends, which lost 3 bases and 6 bases, there was a span of 12 bases. As DNA, the CDR3 is TGCAGTGCTAGCCACGTCGTATCCAATGAGCAGTTCTTC. This codes for CSASHVVSNEQFF.

CDR3 residues: CASSEDRGALWEQFF. CDR3 coding DNA: TGTGCCAGCAGTGAAGACAGGGGAGCTTTATGGGAGCAGTTCTTC. The chain combines TRBV6-1 with TRBJ2-1; 7 nucleotides agree with TRBD1. Unmatched junction bases numbered 10, after V lost 1 base and J lost 10 bases. Germline loops: CDR1 MNHNS, CDR2 SASEGT. This CDR3 is 15 amino acids long.

A word on this clonotype: Given a much more abundant clone one base away, this may be a read error. The V gene is TRBV12-3 or TRBV12-4, the J gene TRBJ2-1; D call uncertain. The CDR3 totals 11 residues. The CDR3 DNA follows: TGTGCCAGCAGAACTTACAATGGGCAGTTCTTC. It translates to CASRTYNGQFF.